Listed below are T cell receptor beta chains from one sample, sequenced in a study of post-analysis software for immune sequencing data. TCRdb re-derived calls from the PCR reads in MiXCR, one entry per CDR3 protein. This table holds 350,000 to 500,000 distinct CDR3 sequences, about 39% found once. Specimen: blood. The origin of the receptors is a girl aged 2 to 10 with multiple sclerosis. CDR3s include the opening cysteine and the closing phenylalanine or tryptophan. D genes are given only for firm matches. Part of the rows lack a size; the others show once, few, many or a class for expanded clones.

clone_size j_call v_call d_call cdr3_nt cdr3_aa
once TRBJ1-2 TRBV28 TRBD1 TGTGCCAGCAGTTCCCCGGGACAGGGGGCCTATGGCTACACCTTC CASSSPGQGAYGYTF
few TRBJ1-2 TRBV6-1 - TGTGCCAGCAGTGAATCAGGGAATAACTATGGCTACACCTTC CASSESGNNYGYTF
- TRBJ1-1 TRBV18 - TGTGCCAGCTCGGACAGTGAAAACACTGAAGCTTTCTTT CASSDSENTEAFF
- TRBJ2-1 TRBV7-9 - TGTGCCAGCATCGCCCCGGGAGTCTCCTACAATGAGCAGTTCTTC CASIAPGVSYNEQFF
- TRBJ2-3 TRBV2 - TGTGCCAGCAGCGAGTCGATCCTAGCCACGCAGTATTTT CASSESILATQYF
- TRBJ2-3 TRBV5-1 TRBD2 TGCGCCAGCAGCGATGCGGGGGGGCCAACAGATACGCAGTATTTT CASSDAGGPTDTQYF
- TRBJ2-3 TRBV2 TRBD2 TGTGCCAGCGCTTCGACTAGCGGGAGGACGGATACGCAGTATTTT CASASTSGRTDTQYF
- TRBJ2-1 TRBV29-1 TRBD2 TGCAGCACCGTAGCGGGATTCTTGTACAATGAGCAGTTCTTC CSTVAGFLYNEQFF
- TRBJ1-1 TRBV7-9 TRBD1 TGTGCCAGCAGCTCAAAATGGAAGGCTGGGACAGAGAACACTGAAGCTTTCTTT CASSSKWKAGTENTEAFF
- TRBJ1-2 TRBV27 - TGTGCCAGCAGTTTATTTCTTCGCAGGGGTCTACACTATGGCTACACCTTC CASSLFLRRGLHYGYTF
many TRBJ2-7 TRBV12-3/TRBV12-4 - TGTGCCAGCAACACAGGTCTCCCCTCCTACGAGCAGTACTTC CASNTGLPSYEQYF
few TRBJ2-5 TRBV20-1 TRBD2 TGCAGTGCTAGAGCAACCAGCGGGAGGGAAGAGACCCAGTACTTC CSARATSGREETQYF
- TRBJ1-6 TRBV6-5 - TGTGCCAGCAGTTCTGGGGGAGGTTCACCCCGCCACTTT CASSSGGGSPRHF
- TRBJ2-1 TRBV6-1 - TGTGCCAGCAGAGGGGCTAGCAGATGGGGCTCCTACAATGAGCAGTTCTTC CASRGASRWGSYNEQFF
- TRBJ2-1 TRBV24-1 TRBD2 TGTGCCACCAGTGACCAAACTAGCGGGACATACAATGAGCAGTTCTTC CATSDQTSGTYNEQFF
few TRBJ2-1 TRBV3-1 TRBD2 TGTGCCAGCAGCACTCCGGGACTAGCGGGGGGGAGGGAGCAGTTCTTC CASSTPGLAGGREQFF
- TRBJ1-5 TRBV12-3/TRBV12-4 - TGTGCCAGCAGTTTGCGACTGGTCGCCCATCAGCCCCAGCATTTT CASSLRLVAHQPQHF
- TRBJ2-7 TRBV28 TRBD1 TGTGCCAGCAGTTCACCCATAGCAGGGGGATACTACGAGCAGTACTTC CASSSPIAGGYYEQYF
few TRBJ2-3 TRBV11-2 TRBD2 TGTGCCAGCAGCTATAGCGGGAGCCTCGGTACGCAGTATTTT CASSYSGSLGTQYF
- TRBJ2-5 TRBV10-3 TRBD1 TGTGCCATCAGCCTTAACAGGGGGCCGGGGGAGACCCAGTACTTC CAISLNRGPGETQYF
many TRBJ2-7 TRBV20-1 - TGCAGTGCTAGAGACATGACCGGGACCGCCGGCTACGAGCAGTACTTC CSARDMTGTAGYEQYF
- TRBJ1-4 TRBV10-3 - TGTGCCATCAGTGATAGCGGCGGGGCTAACGAAAAACTGTTTTTT CAISDSGGANEKLFF
few TRBJ1-2 TRBV14 TRBD1 TGTGCCAGCAGCCACTATTACAGGGGGCGAGACTATGGCTACACCTTC CASSHYYRGRDYGYTF
few TRBJ1-2 TRBV9 TRBD1 TGTGCCAGCAGCCTTCGGACAGGTTGGGTCACCTTC CASSLRTGWVTF
- TRBJ2-1 TRBV10-3 - TGTGCCATCAGAAATTCGGAGGCACTTGTGGATGAGCGGTTCTTC CAIRNSEALVDERFF
few TRBJ1-2 TRBV7-2 TRBD1 TGTGCCAGCAGCTTAATAGGGGGCGGATATCTAAATGGCTACACCTTC CASSLIGGGYLNGYTF
- TRBJ2-7 TRBV3-1 - TGTGCCAGCAGCCAAGAATTTGTCAGGGGCTCCTACGAGCAGTACTTC CASSQEFVRGSYEQYF
- TRBJ1-4 TRBV2 - TGTGCCAGCAGTGCAGGGTATGAAAAACTGTTTTTT CASSAGYEKLFF
few TRBJ1-2 TRBV12-3/TRBV12-4 TRBD1 TGTGCCAGCCTCCCCAGGGGGCTAGGGCTTGGCTACACCTTC CASLPRGLGLGYTF
- TRBJ2-1 TRBV27 - TGTGCCAGCTGGGATGATGCCGATGAGCAGTTCTTC CASWDDADEQFF
- TRBJ2-5 TRBV15 - TGTGCCACCAGCAGACGTAGTGGGAGGACCTCCCAAGAGACCCAGTACTTC CATSRRSGRTSQETQYF
- TRBJ1-4 TRBV12-3/TRBV12-4 - TGTGCCAGCAGGTTACGGGGGCGGAATGAAAAACTGTTTTTT CASRLRGRNEKLFF
- TRBJ2-7 TRBV6-5 TRBD2 TGTGCCAGCACCGCCGGGACTAGCATCGACGAGCAGTACTTC CASTAGTSIDEQYF
- TRBJ2-2 TRBV6-5 TRBD2 TGTGCCAGCAGTTACGGACTAGCCGGGGAGCTGTTTTTT CASSYGLAGELFF
once TRBJ2-5 TRBV5-6 - TGTGCCAGCTGGTCCCGAAGGAGGTTACAGGGGGGGATTGAGACCCAGTACTTC CASWSRRRLQGGIETQYF
- TRBJ2-6 TRBV14 - TGTGCCAGCAGCCCGGGTCTAGGGCAGCTCTCTGGGGCCAACGTCCTGACTTTC CASSPGLGQLSGANVLTF
- TRBJ2-3 TRBV20-1 TRBD2 TGCAGTGCTTCCAACAGCGGGGCCACAGATACGCAGTATTTT CSASNSGATDTQYF
- TRBJ2-1 TRBV28 - TGTGCCAGCAGTTCCATCTCCAGGGCCCGGTACTACAATGAGCAGTTCTTC CASSSISRARYYNEQFF
- TRBJ2-1 TRBV24-1 TRBD2 TGTGCCACCAGTGAAGTGAGCGGGAGGGAGCAGTTCTTC CATSEVSGREQFF
few TRBJ1-2 TRBV10-3 - TGTGCCATCAGTGAGTCAGAAGGTAAAGCTAACTATGGCTACACCTTC CAISESEGKANYGYTF
- TRBJ2-1 TRBV28 TRBD2 TGTGCCAGCAGTTCCCCCAGACTAGCGGGGAATGAGCAGTTCTTC CASSSPRLAGNEQFF
few TRBJ2-7 TRBV12-3/TRBV12-4 - TGTGCCAGCAGACCTTCCTCCTCCTACGAGCAGTACTTC CASRPSSSYEQYF
few TRBJ2-7 TRBV13 - TGTGCCAGCAGCTTAGGCCGGGACCCTAACGAGCAGTACTTC CASSLGRDPNEQYF
- TRBJ1-2 TRBV7-9 - TGTGCCAGCAGCTTCACAGGAGTCGTATCATATGGCTACACCTTC CASSFTGVVSYGYTF
- TRBJ2-3 TRBV7-8 TRBD1 TGTGCCAGCAGCCCACCACAGGGGGTCCACACAGATACGCAGTATTTT CASSPPQGVHTDTQYF
few TRBJ2-5 TRBV20-1 TRBD1 TGCAGTGCTGATCCGGGACAGGGATTGGAGACCCAGTACTTC CSADPGQGLETQYF
few TRBJ2-1 TRBV12-3/TRBV12-4 - TGTGCCAGCAGTCGAGATTCCGGGACCTGGGACAATGAGCAGTTCTTC CASSRDSGTWDNEQFF